Following are 12 T cell receptor beta chains from one sample sequenced in a study of tumor and adjacent non-tumor tissue in lung cancer. A modified ARM-PCR protocol with three rounds of nested PCR amplified TCRbeta. TCRdb used MiXCR to reprocess the multiplex PCR reads, holding one entry per CDR3 protein. The sample holds over 110,000 distinct CDR3 sequences, around 67% seen once. This sample's RNA came from whole unsorted tissue. Source material: lung tumor tissue. The receptors stem from a man aged 55 to 70 with small cell lung cancer.

As for this clonotype: This clone may be a read error of a much larger clone one base away. The genes are TRBV12-3 or TRBV12-4 and TRBJ1-2; D is perhaps TRBD1 (6 bases). This CDR3 comprises 13 residues. The ends were cut back, 7 bases at V and 8 bases at J, with 17 bases in the middle. Here the CDR3 reads CASNVDRWPGYTF. The DNA for the CDR3 is TGTGCCAGCAATGTCGACAGGTGGCCCGGCTACACCTTC.

Comment on this clonotype: Since no conserved phenylalanine or tryptophan closes the CDR3, a read error is the likely cause. V usage is TRBV11-3 and J usage is TRBJ2-4, with 7 bases identical to TRBD1. V trimming: 3 bases; J trimming: 3 bases; junction bases outside the gene matches: 8. The CDR3 is made up of 16 amino acids. Germline V CDR1 and CDR2: SGHNT, YENEEA. The CDR3 spells CASSFEGARVKNIQYS. CDR3 nucleotide sequence: TGTGCCAGCAGCTTCGAGGGGGCAAGAGTCAAAAACATTCAGTACTCC.

The rearrangement joins TRBV11-1 to TRBJ2-7; D call uncertain. The CDR3 spans 14 residues. Germline V gives CDR1 SGHAT, CDR2 FQDESV (reference sequence). The CDR3 loop is CASSLIRSSYEQHV. Here the CDR3 DNA reads TGTGCCAGCAGCTTAATACGGAGCTCCTACGAGCAGCACGTC.

Points on this clonotype: The CDR3 end shows no conserved phenylalanine or tryptophan, and so a read error is likely. The J gene is TRBJ1-5, the V gene TRBV11-3; no reliable D call. The ends were cut back, 3 bases at V and 1 base at J, with 4 bases in the middle. CDR1 SGHNT and CDR2 YENEEA come from the germline V gene. The CDR3 is 13 residues long. DNA for the CDR3: TGTGCCAGCAGCTTGTGGAGCAATCAGCCCCAGCATTGT. Its translation: CASSLWSNQPQHC.

Comment on this clonotype: Compared with germline, one end of the junction differs, possibly owing to a read error. V and J are TRBV7-9 and TRBJ2-3; TRBD2 agrees at 7 bases. CDR3 length: 15 amino acids. Germline V lookup: CDR1 SEHNR, CDR2 FQNEAQ (reference sequence). As DNA, the CDR3 is TGTGCCAGCAGCTTAGCGGGAGGGTCGGGGGATACGCAGTATTTC. Its protein is CASSLAGGSGDTQYF.

Concerning this clonotype: It may be a read error: a sequence one base away is much more abundant. The CDR3 DNA follows: TGTGCCAGCAGTTTCAGGATGGCCGGGGAGCTGTTTTTT. Its protein is CASSFRMAGELFF. The chain is built from TRBV12-3 or TRBV12-4 and TRBJ2-2, with no clear D. The length of the CDR3 is 13 residues. V was cut by 3 bases and J by 6 bases, with 8 bases left in between.

This clonotype has a count of ten or more. The chain carries TRBV10-3 and TRBJ2-7; D might be TRBD2 (6 bases). V was cut by 5 bases and J by 4 bases, with 12 bases left in between. CDR1 ENHRY and CDR2 SYGVKD come from the germline V gene. CDR3 length equals 13 residues. This CDR3 is CAISPGVGYEQYV. CDR3 nucleotide sequence: TGTGCCATCAGTCCGGGAGTGGGGTACGAGCAGTACGTC.

A single count supports this clonotype. V gene TRBV6-1 combines with J gene TRBJ2-1; 8 bases are a match to TRBD2. Germline CDR1 MNHNS, CDR2 SASEGT. The ends lost 2 bases at V and 7 bases at J; junction bases unmatched: 7. The CDR3 is made up of 15 amino acids. This CDR3 reads CASSEFPGGKNEQFF. In DNA form, the CDR3 reads TGTGCCAGCAGTGAATTTCCGGGAGGGAAGAATGAGCAGTTCTTC.

In its sample, this clonotype was seen a few times. With a much larger clone just one base away, this may be a read error. The gene calls are TRBV20-1 and TRBJ2-3; D perhaps matches TRBD1 (6 bases). The germline V gene has CDR1 DFQATT and CDR2 SNEGSKA (reference sequence). The V end was cut by 8 bases, the J end by 6 bases, with 15 bases between. CDR3 size: 12 residues. The CDR3 region is CSTRTQGDTQYF. The CDR3 DNA sequence: TGCAGTACCAGGACTCAGGGGGATACGCAGTATTTT.

To note about this clonotype: A read error is possible here, since a much larger clone lies one base away. The genes are TRBV20-1 and TRBJ2-1; D is perhaps TRBD2 (6 bases). V gave up 4 bases and J gave up 0 bases, with 19 bases separating them. Germline lookup yields CDR1 DFQATT and CDR2 SNEGSKA (reference sequence). The CDR3 runs to 17 residues. The CDR3 DNA reads as TGCAGTGCTATGGACACGGGAGCCCCTAGCTCCTACAATGAGCAGTTCTTC. Translating gives CSAMDTGAPSSYNEQFF.

The table lists this clonotype with a count of one. V usage is TRBV11-2 and J usage is TRBJ2-3; a weak D match, TRBD1 (6 bases). The CDR3 is made up of 14 amino acids. V was cut by 3 bases and J by 8 bases, with 15 bases left in between. Germline assignment: CDR1 SGHAT and CDR2 FQNNGV. CDR3 amino acids: CASSFVVEGGTQYF. Written as DNA, the CDR3 is TGTGCCAGCAGCTTTGTAGTGGAAGGGGGTACGCAGTATTTT. Variable domain in full (rest from reference TRBV11-2 and TRBJ2-3): EAGVAQSPRYKIIEKRQSVAFWCNPISGHATLYWYQQILGQGPKLLIQFQNNGVVDDSQLPKDRFSAERLKGVDSTLKIQPAKLEDSAVYLCASSFVVEGGTQYFGPGTRLTVL.

In the case of this clonotype: At one end, the junction sequence differs from germline, possibly due to a read error. The genes are TRBV6-5 and TRBJ2-5, with a tentative D call TRBD2 (6 bases). The CDR3 is 12 amino acids. CDR1 is MNHEY, CDR2 SVGAGI, per germline. CDR3: CTSRQRGKTQYF. The CDR3 DNA reads TGTACCAGCAGACAACGGGGGAAGACCCAGTACTTC.